The 8 T cell receptor beta chains presented below share a single source sample, sequenced in a study of CD8+CD57+ T cells in acquired aplastic anemia listed by TCRdb under 2018. Patients chosen for sequencing had shown expansion of CD8+CD57+ cells by flow cytometry. Sequenced on an Illumina HiSeq 2000. Genomic DNA was used as template for profiling of TCR beta VDJ combinations and CDR3 sequences. TCRdb cleaned the public reads at Q25 with fastp, built clones with MiXCR and kept in-frame beta chains. When rows share a CDR3 protein, they turn into one entry using the most common DNA and genes. This sample comprises approximately 180,000 distinct CDR3 sequences, about 60% of them detected only once. The ten largest make up 42% of the sample. The sequenced sample was sorted CD4+, CD8+, or CD8+CD57+ T cells (not recorded which) from PBMCs. The origin of the receptors is a human donor with aplastic anemia.

This clonotype has ten or more counts. V gene TRBV29-1 combines with J gene TRBJ1-2, with D hard to call. V gave up 8 bases and J gave up 6 bases, with 13 bases separating them. The germline V gene encodes CDR1 SQVTM and CDR2 ANQGSEA. This CDR3 has 11 residues. CDR3 in amino acids: CSYVDPHGYTF. The CDR3 DNA reads TGCAGCTACGTGGACCCCCATGGCTACACCTTC. The entire variable domain, with the rest obtained from reference TRBV29-1 and TRBJ1-2, is as follows: SAVISQKPSRDICQRGTSLTIQCQVDSQVTMMFWYRQQPGQSLTLIATANQGSEATYESGFVIDKFPISRPNLTFSTLTVSNMSPEDSSIYLCSYVDPHGYTFGSGTRLTVV.

This clonotype was detected ten times or more. The V gene is TRBV12-3 or TRBV12-4, the J gene TRBJ1-2, with unresolved D. V lost 1 base, J lost 4 bases, and 7 bases lay in between. CDR3 length: 13 amino acids. As DNA, the CDR3 is TGTGCCAGCAGTTTAGGACTTCCCTATGGCTACACCTTC. Its translation: CASSLGLPYGYTF.

Many counts were recorded for this clonotype. This chain uses TRBV12-3 or TRBV12-4 with TRBJ2-4, with a weak D call TRBD1 (5 bases). V dropped 3 bases and J dropped 3 bases, with 9 bases sitting between them. The CDR3 loop spans 14 amino acids. The CDR3 sequence: CASSFGAGKNIQYF. CDR3 in DNA: TGTGCCAGCAGTTTTGGGGCTGGCAAAAACATTCAGTACTTC.

This chain links TRBV15 with TRBJ1-1; no definite D call. CDR1 and CDR2 from the germline V gene are LNHNV and YYDKDF (reference sequence). This CDR3 spans 15 amino acids. V was pared by 0 bases and J by 1 base, with 9 bases between. CDR3 DNA: TGTGCCACCAGCAGAGATAGGGCAGAGAACACTGAAGCTTTCTTT. Translated, it gives CATSRDRAENTEAFF. Complete variable domain (other parts from reference TRBV15 and TRBJ1-1): DAMVIQNPRYQVTQFGKPVTLSCSQTLNHNVMYWYQQKSSQAPKLLFHYYDKDFNNEADTPDNFQSRRPNTSFCFLDIRSPGLGDTAMYLCATSRDRAENTEAFFGQGTRLTVV.

This chain connects TRBV12-3 or TRBV12-4 to TRBJ1-1, with 11 bases fitting TRBD1. V lost 6 bases to trimming and J lost 6 bases; unmatched junction nucleotides: 6. This CDR3 is built from 14 residues. The CDR3 DNA follows: TGTGCCAGCAGCTTGACGGGACAGGGGGCTGAAGCTTTCTTT. Amino acids: CASSLTGQGAEAFF.

The chain carries TRBV2 and TRBJ2-7; perhaps TRBD1 as D (6 bases). Per the germline V gene, CDR1 is SNHLY and CDR2 is FYNNEI. The V end was cut by 1 base, the J end by 7 bases, with 17 bases between. The CDR3 runs 15 residues. The CDR3 loop is CASSEVGHPKGEQYF. The CDR3 DNA is TGTGCCAGCAGTGAAGTGGGACACCCTAAAGGGGAGCAGTACTTC.

This sequence joins TRBV20-1 and TRBJ2-1, with D unresolved. The length of the CDR3 is 14 residues. Germline V lookup: CDR1 DFQATT, CDR2 SNEGSKA (reference sequence). Deletions cut 8 bases from V and 2 bases from J, with 16 bases between. This CDR3 is CSLSPRPTYNEQFF. DNA for the CDR3: TGCAGTCTAAGCCCCCGCCCTACCTACAATGAGCAGTTCTTC.

The rearrangement links TRBV19 to TRBJ1-1, with D maybe TRBD1 (6 bases). Germline CDR1 and CDR2: LNHDA and SQIVND (reference sequence). Trimming left V 4 bases short and J 4 bases short, with 10 bases between. The CDR3 has 13 residues. CDR3 DNA sequence: TGTGCCAGTAGTAGAAGGGGGAGCACTGAAGCTTTCTTT. It codes for CASSRRGSTEAFF.